This T cell receptor (beta chain) derives from a study of T cells after yellow fever vaccination. It was through 5'RACE template switching that TCR cDNA was made, with a universal primer site and UMIs added. One entry per CDR3 protein, called by TCRdb with MiXCR from the 5' RACE reads. Of about 32,000 distinct CDR3 sequences listed, more than 9% are singletons. In this sample, this clonotype turned up many times. This CDR3 region has 14 residues. In germline, CDR1 is SGDLS, CDR2 YYNGEE. Between the trimmed V and J ends, which lost 0 bases and 7 bases, there was a span of 10 bases. Study outcomes and limitations: Reappearance after the booster was seen for most primary-vaccination clones, at 95% to 97% CD4 and about 90% CD8. Sorted memory subsets showed almost no vaccine-responding clonotypes on day 0.

This chain links TRBV9 with TRBJ1-4; D possibly corresponds to TRBD1 (5 bases). The specimen comprised PBMCs, either bulk or a sorted T-cell subset (CD4+, CD8+, memory, or dextramer-sorted; not recorded which), sampled more than 13 days after the first yellow fever vaccination. The source is a man between 18 and 35 years old who received the YFV17D yellow fever vaccine. CDR3 sequence: CASSVEGAGEKLFF. Written as DNA, the CDR3 is TGTGCCAGCAGCGTAGAAGGGGCGGGTGAAAAACTGTTTTTT.